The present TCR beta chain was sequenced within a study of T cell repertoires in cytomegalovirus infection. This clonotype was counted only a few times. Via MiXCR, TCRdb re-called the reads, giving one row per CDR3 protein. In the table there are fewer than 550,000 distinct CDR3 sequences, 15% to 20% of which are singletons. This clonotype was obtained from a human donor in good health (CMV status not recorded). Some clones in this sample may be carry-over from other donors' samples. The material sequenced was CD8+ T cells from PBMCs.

CDR3 protein: CASSLSADGTEAFF. The CDR3 region has the DNA TGTGCCAGCAGTTTATCGGCCGACGGCACTGAAGCTTTCTTT. This rearrangement joins TRBV28 to TRBJ1-1; D remains unclear. The CDR3 is 14 amino acids. V was cut by 1 base and J by 4 bases, with 10 bases left in between. Germline V gene lookup returns CDR1 MDHEN and CDR2 SYDVKM.